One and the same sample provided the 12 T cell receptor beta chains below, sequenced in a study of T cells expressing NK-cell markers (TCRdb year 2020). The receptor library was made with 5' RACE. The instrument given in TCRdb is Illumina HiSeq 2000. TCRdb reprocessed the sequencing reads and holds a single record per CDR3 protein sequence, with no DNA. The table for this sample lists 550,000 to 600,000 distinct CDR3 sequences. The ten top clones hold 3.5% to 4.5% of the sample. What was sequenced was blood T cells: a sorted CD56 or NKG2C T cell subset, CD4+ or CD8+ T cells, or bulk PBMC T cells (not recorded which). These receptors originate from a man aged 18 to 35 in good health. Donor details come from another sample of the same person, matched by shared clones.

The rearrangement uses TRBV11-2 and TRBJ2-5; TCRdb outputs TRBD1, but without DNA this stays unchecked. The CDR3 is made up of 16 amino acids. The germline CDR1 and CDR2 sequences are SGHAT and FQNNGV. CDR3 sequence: CASSLGRTRSQETQYF. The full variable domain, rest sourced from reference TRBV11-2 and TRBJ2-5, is EAGVAQSPRYKIIEKRQSVAFWCNPISGHATLYWYQQILGQGPKLLIQFQNNGVVDDSQLPKDRFSAERLKGVDSTLKIQPAKLEDSAVYLCASSLGRTRSQETQYFGPGTRLLVL.

The CDR3 is CASVRSRKDRAYEQYF. The chain joins TRBV7-8 to TRBJ2-7; TCRdb outputs TRBD1, but without DNA this stays unchecked. This CDR3 is built from 16 residues. In germline, CDR1 is SGHVS, CDR2 FQNEAQ. The full variable domain, rest sourced from reference TRBV7-8 and TRBJ2-7, is GAGVSQSPRYKVAKRGQDVALRCDPISGHVSLFWYQQALGQGPEFLTYFQNEAQLDKSGLPSDRFFAERPEGSVSTLKIQRTQQEDSAVYLCASVRSRKDRAYEQYFGPGTRLTVT.

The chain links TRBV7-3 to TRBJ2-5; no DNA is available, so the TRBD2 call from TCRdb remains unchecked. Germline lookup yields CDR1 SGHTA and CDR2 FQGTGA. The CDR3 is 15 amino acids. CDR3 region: CASSLIGGRMETQYF.

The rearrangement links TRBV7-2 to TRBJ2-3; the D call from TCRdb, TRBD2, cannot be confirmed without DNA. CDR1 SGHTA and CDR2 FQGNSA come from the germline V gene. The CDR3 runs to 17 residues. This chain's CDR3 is CASSLVGGPSSTDTQYF.

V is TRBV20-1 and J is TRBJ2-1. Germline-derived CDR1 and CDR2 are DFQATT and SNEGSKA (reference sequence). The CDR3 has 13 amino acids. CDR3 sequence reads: CSARSGRDWEQFF.

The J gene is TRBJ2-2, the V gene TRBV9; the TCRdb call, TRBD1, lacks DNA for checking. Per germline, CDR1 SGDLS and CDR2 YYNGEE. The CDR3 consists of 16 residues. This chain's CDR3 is CASSARQGFNTGELFF.

The CDR3 sequence is CSARPGEREYETQYF. The chain uses TRBV20-1 and TRBJ2-5; there is no DNA to check the TCRdb D call of TRBD2. CDR1 and CDR2 from the germline V gene are DFQATT and SNEGSKA (reference sequence). The CDR3 extends over 15 amino acids.

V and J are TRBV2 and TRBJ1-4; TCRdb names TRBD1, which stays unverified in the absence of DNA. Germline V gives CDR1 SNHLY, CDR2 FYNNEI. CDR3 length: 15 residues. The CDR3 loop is CASIETGRNNEKLFF.

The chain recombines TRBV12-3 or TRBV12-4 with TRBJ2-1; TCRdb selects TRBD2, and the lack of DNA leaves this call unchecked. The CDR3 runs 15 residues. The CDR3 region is CASSSRTSGSDEQFF.

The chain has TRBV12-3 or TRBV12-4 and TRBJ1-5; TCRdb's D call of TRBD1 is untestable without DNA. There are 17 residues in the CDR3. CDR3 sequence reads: CASSLEGAHGGNQPQHF.

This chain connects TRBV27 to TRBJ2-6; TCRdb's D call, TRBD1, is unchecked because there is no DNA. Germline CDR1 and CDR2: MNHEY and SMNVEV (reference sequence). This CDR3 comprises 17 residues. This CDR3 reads CASSFLAGRAGANVLTF.

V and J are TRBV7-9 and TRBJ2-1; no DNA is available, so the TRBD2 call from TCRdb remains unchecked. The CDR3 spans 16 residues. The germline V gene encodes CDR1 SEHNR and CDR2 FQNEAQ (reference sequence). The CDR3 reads CASSPPRSSSYNEQFF.